This is a list of T cell receptor beta chains from one sample in a study of tumor T cells in aggressive B-cell lymphoma. Here immunoSEQ multiplex PCR was the method, and the copy in TCRdb shows in-frame clones only, minus some. The sample lists some 7,800 clones; 82% were seen once. Specimen: tumor tissue. These receptors were taken from an adult with diffuse large B cell lymphoma. CDR3s include the opening cysteine and the closing phenylalanine or tryptophan. The order of the fields is J gene, D gene, V gene, clone size, CDR3 DNA, CDR3 protein. A D gene is named only where the DNA matches it firmly. Size values are once, few and many counts, or a class for expanded clones, and some rows have none.

>TRBJ1-6|-|TRBV9|once
TGTGCCAGCAGCGCTCACCGGGACATAGAGGCGCCCTCACCCCTCCACTTT
CASSAHRDIEAPSPLHF
>TRBJ1-1|-|TRBV29-1|-
TGCAGCGGTGTGACGGGGGTCACTGAAGCTTTCTTT
CSGVTGVTEAFF
>TRBJ1-1|TRBD1|TRBV19|-
TGTGCCAGTAGGATAAGGACAGGGGCGATCCGGATGGGTGAAGCTTTCTTT
CASRIRTGAIRMGEAFF
>TRBJ2-3|-|TRBV25-1|-
TGTGCCAGCAGTGATCTCGGCACAGATACGCAGTATTTT
CASSDLGTDTQYF
>TRBJ1-1|-|TRBV28|-
TGTGCCAGCAAGAAGGGGGAGACTTTCTTT
CASKKGETFF
>TRBJ1-2|TRBD1|TRBV9|-
TGTGCCAGCAGCGCTGGGACAGATGTCTATGGCTACACCTTC
CASSAGTDVYGYTF
>TRBJ2-1|-|TRBV19|-
TGTGCCAGTAGTGCCGGCTACAATGAGCAGTTCTTC
CASSAGYNEQFF
>TRBJ1-1|-|TRBV27|-
TGTGCCAGCAGTCCGGACATAGGCACTGAAGCTTTCTTT
CASSPDIGTEAFF
>TRBJ1-1|TRBD1|TRBV4-1|-
TGCGCCAGCAGCCAAGTCCCAACAGGGGGCACTGAAGCTTTCTTT
CASSQVPTGGTEAFF
>TRBJ2-5|-|TRBV19|-
TGTGCCAGTAGTATTGAGGTCTACGGAGAGACCCAGTACTTC
CASSIEVYGETQYF
>TRBJ1-2|TRBD1|TRBV30|-
TGTGCCTGGAGTGAGACAGGGGGAATGGGTGGCTACACCTTC
CAWSETGGMGGYTF
>TRBJ1-1|TRBD1|TRBV5-6|-
TGTGCCAGCAGCTGGACAGGGGTATACACTGAAGCTTTCTTT
CASSWTGVYTEAFF
>TRBJ2-1|TRBD1|TRBV27|-
TGTGCCAGCAGTCTACCTCGACAGGGCTATGAGCAGTTCTTC
CASSLPRQGYEQFF
>TRBJ2-1|TRBD2|TRBV9|-
TGTGCCAGCAGTGTCTGGACTAGCGGCAATGTTTACAATGAGCAGTTCTTC
CASSVWTSGNVYNEQFF
>TRBJ1-5|-|TRBV15|-
TGTGCCACCAGCAGAAGTGTACAGGGTAGCAATCAGCCCCAGCATTTT
CATSRSVQGSNQPQHF
>TRBJ2-2|-|TRBV7-6|-
TGTGCCAGCAGTGGCGGGGGCCGGGCCGGGGAGCTGTTTTTT
CASSGGGRAGELFF
>TRBJ1-4|TRBD1|TRBV7-9|-
TGTGCCAGCAGCTTGACAGGGAACGGAGATGAAAAACTGTTTTTT
CASSLTGNGDEKLFF
>TRBJ1-2|-|TRBV7-9|-
TGTGCCAGCAGCCCCCCCGAGGTCCGCGGCTATGGCTACACCTTC
CASSPPEVRGYGYTF
>TRBJ2-7|TRBD2|TRBV2|once
TGTGCCAGCAGTGATTCTAGCGGGAGTTTCCACGAGCAGTACTTC
CASSDSSGSFHEQYF
>TRBJ2-1|TRBD1|TRBV2|-
TGTGCCAGCAGTGAAGACCCTGCCCGTGGACAGGACGATGAGCAGTTCTTC
CASSEDPARGQDDEQFF
>TRBJ2-5|-|TRBV27|-
TGTGCCAGCAGTTTATCGTGGGGGGGGCTAACCACAAAAGAGACCCAGTACTTC
CASSLSWGGLTTKETQYF
>TRBJ2-1|TRBD2|TRBV18|once
TGTGCCAGCTCACCGGACCTGGGGGGGAATGAGCAGTTCTTC
CASSPDLGGNEQFF
>TRBJ2-1|-|TRBV28|-
TGTGCCAGCAGTTTAGCCAGGGAGGAGGTCACTGAGCAGTTCTTC
CASSLAREEVTEQFF
>TRBJ1-3|TRBD1|TRBV4-1|few
TGCGCCAGCAGCCTCGACCCACAGGGGACGAACACCATATATTTT
CASSLDPQGTNTIYF